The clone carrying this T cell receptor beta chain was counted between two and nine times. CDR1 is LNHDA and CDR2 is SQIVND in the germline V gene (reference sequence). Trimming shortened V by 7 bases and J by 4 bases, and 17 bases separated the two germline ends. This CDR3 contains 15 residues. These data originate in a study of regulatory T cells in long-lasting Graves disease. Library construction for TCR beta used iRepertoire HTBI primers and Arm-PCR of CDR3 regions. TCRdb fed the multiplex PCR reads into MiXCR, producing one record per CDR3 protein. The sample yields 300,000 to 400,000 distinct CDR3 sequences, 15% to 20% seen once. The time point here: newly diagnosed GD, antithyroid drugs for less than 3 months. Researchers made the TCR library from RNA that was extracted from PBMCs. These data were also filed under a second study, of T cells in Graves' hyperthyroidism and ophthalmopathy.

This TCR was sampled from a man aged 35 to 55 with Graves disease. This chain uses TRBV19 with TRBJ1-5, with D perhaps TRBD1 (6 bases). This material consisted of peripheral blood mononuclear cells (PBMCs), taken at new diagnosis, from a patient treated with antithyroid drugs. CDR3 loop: CASKGGRAWNQPQHF. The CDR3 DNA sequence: TGTGCCAGTAAGGGGGGGAGGGCTTGGAATCAGCCCCAGCATTTT.